This T cell receptor (beta chain) is from a study of T cells in Graves' hyperthyroidism and ophthalmopathy. Findings and caveats of the study: Model output signaled ophthalmopathy a median around 5.9 months ahead of onset.

RNA transcripts yielded amplified TCR beta CDR3 regions. Primed by the HTBI set, a first-round RT-PCR was run on the TCR CDR3. One entry per CDR3 protein, called by TCRdb with MiXCR from the multiplex PCR reads. The data contain about 400,000 distinct CDR3 sequences, roughly an eighth of them singletons. This clonotype appeared many times. Its antigen is not known. Trimming removed 3 bases from V and 0 bases from J, with 11 bases in between. This CDR3 has 15 residues. CDR1 is KGHSH and CDR2 is LQKENI in the germline V gene. The TCR sequence derives from a man aged 50-59 years with Graves' ophthalmopathy. The V call is TRBV18, the J call TRBJ1-1; no reliable D call. Sequenced sample: blood. The CDR3 here is CASSPAVALNTEAFF. The DNA for the CDR3 is TGTGCCAGCTCACCTGCTGTGGCCCTGAACACTGAAGCTTTCTTT.